Listed here are 12 T cell receptor beta chains from one sample, sequenced in a study of T-cell memory formation after mild COVID-19. TCRdb re-analysed the 5' RACE reads in MiXCR, keeping a single row per CDR3 protein. The profile shows about 540,000 distinct CDR3 sequences, 20% of them singletons. Sequenced: PBMCs or a T cell subset sorted from them (not recorded which). These receptors were collected from an adult woman who had mild COVID-19 (a few samples of this study predate the infection). Cell type and time point are not known.

The genes are TRBV4-3 and TRBJ2-1, with D perhaps matching TRBD1 or TRBD2 (5 bases each). Per the germline V gene, CDR1 is LGHNA and CDR2 is YSLEER. V was trimmed by 0 bases and J by 8 bases, leaving 8 bases between them. The CDR3 extends over 13 amino acids. CDR3 region: CASSQDRGDEQFF. The CDR3 region has the DNA TGCGCCAGCAGCCAAGATCGAGGGGATGAGCAGTTCTTC.

V and J are TRBV29-1 and TRBJ2-2; D not certain. Trimming took off 4 bases at V and 4 bases at J, with 4 bases between the two ends. CDR1 and CDR2 (germline): SQVTM, ANQGSEA. The CDR3 runs to 11 residues. The CDR3 region is CSVASTGELFF. The DNA for the CDR3 is TGCAGCGTTGCCTCCACCGGGGAGCTGTTTTTT.

CDR3 in amino acids: CASTGQGGNNSPLHF. In DNA form, the CDR3 reads TGTGCCAGCACTGGACAGGGAGGTAATAATTCACCCCTCCACTTT. The chain couples TRBV2 to TRBJ1-6, with 8 bases lining up with TRBD1. The CDR3 loop spans 15 amino acids. The junction had 7 bases not matched to a gene; V was cut back by 7 bases and J by 5 bases. The germline V gene has CDR1 SNHLY and CDR2 FYNNEI.

This clonotype was seen a handful of times. Written as DNA, the CDR3 is TGCGCCAGCCAACTCGACGCGGCGGGGACCCAGTACTTC. Protein sequence: CASQLDAAGTQYF. J is TRBJ2-5 and V is TRBV5-1; the D gene is possibly TRBD2 (5 bases). V lost 7 bases and J lost 7, with 17 bases in between. This CDR3 region has 13 residues. Germline CDR1 is SGHRS and CDR2 is YFSETQ. Combining the CDR3 with reference TRBV5-1 and TRBJ2-5 gives the whole variable domain KAGVTQTPRYLIKTRGQQVTLSCSPISGHRSVSWYQQTPGQGLQFLFEYFSETQRNKGNFPGRFSGRQFSNSRSEMNVSTLELGDSALYLCASQLDAAGTQYFGPGTRLLVL.

Only a few counts were recorded for this clonotype. DNA for the CDR3: TGTGCCAGCAGCCAAGTTCTCGGGAGGCGCGAGCAGTACTTC. It specifies CASSQVLGRREQYF. This chain links TRBV3-1 with TRBJ2-7, with 7 bases fitting TRBD2. CDR3 length: 14 amino acids. V dropped 1 base and J dropped 6; count of bases not matched to a gene: 6. The germline gives CDR1 LGHDT, CDR2 YNNKEL (reference sequence).

This clonotype has more than one count but fewer than ten. The gene calls are TRBV29-1 and TRBJ2-5; TRBD1 or TRBD2 may be the D gene (6 bases each). The germline gives CDR1 SQVTM, CDR2 ANQGSEA. Trimming removed 5 bases from V and 5 bases from J, with 12 bases in between. This CDR3 has 12 amino acids. CDR3 nucleotides: TGCAGCGTTCGGAGGGGGTCGGAGACCCAGTACTTC. Encoded protein: CSVRRGSETQYF.

CDR3 loop: CASSIDSYNEQFF. The CDR3 DNA sequence: TGCGCCAGCAGCATCGACAGCTACAATGAGCAGTTCTTC. This chain joins TRBV5-1 and TRBJ2-1; a weak D match, TRBD1 (5 bases). Germline CDR1 reads SGHRS; CDR2 reads YFSETQ. Trimming left V 4 bases short and J 3 bases short, with 8 bases between. The CDR3 consists of 13 residues.

The V gene is TRBV7-2, the J gene TRBJ1-1, with D possibly TRBD1 on 5 matching bases. This CDR3 region has 18 residues. Germline-derived CDR1 and CDR2 are SGHTA and FQGNSA. V was shortened by 4 bases and J by 3 bases, with 24 bases between the two germline ends. The CDR3 DNA reads as TGTGCCAGCAGCTCGGGGCTTAGGAGCCGGGTGTCGGACACTGAAGCTTTCTTT. Translating gives CASSSGLRSRVSDTEAFF.

A few counts support this clonotype. The chain links TRBV24-1 to TRBJ2-7, with D possibly TRBD1 on 5 matching bases. Germline CDR1 and CDR2: KGHDR and SFDVKD. V lost 3 bases and J lost 2, with 16 bases in between. The CDR3 consists of 16 residues. This CDR3 reads CATSDRDSLQAYEQYF. Written as DNA, the CDR3 is TGTGCCACCAGTGATAGAGACAGCCTTCAAGCCTACGAGCAGTACTTC.

This rearrangement joins TRBV6-5 to TRBJ2-2, with TRBD2 matching 10 bases. This CDR3 has 15 amino acids. Germline V gene data show CDR1 as MNHEY and CDR2 as SVGAGI. The V and J ends lost 5 bases and 7 bases, in that order; junction bases with no gene match: 7. CDR3 region: CASSPSGSPGGELFF. Written as DNA, the CDR3 is TGTGCCAGCAGTCCTAGCGGGAGCCCCGGCGGGGAGCTGTTTTTT.

The genes are TRBV7-9 and TRBJ1-1; D remains unclear. V lost 5 bases to trimming and J lost 6 bases, with 10 bases between them. Germline V lookup: CDR1 SEHNR, CDR2 FQNEAQ (reference sequence). The CDR3 consists of 12 residues. In nucleotides, the CDR3 is TGTGCCAGCAGCCCGATGGCCCCTGAAGCTTTCTTT. This sequence encodes CASSPMAPEAFF.

This clonotype turned up a few times. This chain links TRBV7-9 with TRBJ1-6, with a possible D match to TRBD1 (5 bases). The V gene's germline CDR1 is SEHNR and CDR2 FQNEAQ (reference sequence). The CDR3 is 13 residues long. V lost 5 bases to trimming and J lost 6 bases, with 8 bases between them. For the CDR3, the DNA is TGTGCCAGCAGCGGGGACCTTAATTCACCCCTCCACTTT. Its protein is CASSGDLNSPLHF.